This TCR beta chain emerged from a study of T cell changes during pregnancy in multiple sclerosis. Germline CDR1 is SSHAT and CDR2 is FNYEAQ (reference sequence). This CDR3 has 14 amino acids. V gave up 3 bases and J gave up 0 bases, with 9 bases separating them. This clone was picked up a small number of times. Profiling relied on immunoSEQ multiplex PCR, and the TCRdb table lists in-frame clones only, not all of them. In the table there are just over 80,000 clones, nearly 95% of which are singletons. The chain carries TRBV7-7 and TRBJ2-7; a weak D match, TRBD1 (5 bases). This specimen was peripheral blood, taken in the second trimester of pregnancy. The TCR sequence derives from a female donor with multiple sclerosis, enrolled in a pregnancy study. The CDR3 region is CASSLDTSSYEQYF. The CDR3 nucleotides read TGTGCCAGCAGCTTGGACACGAGCTCCTACGAGCAGTACTTC.